In this sample, the clone carrying this TCR beta chain turned up a few times. The antigen is unknown. Trimming shortened V by 4 bases and J by 4 bases, and 14 bases separated the two germline ends. The CDR3 is 15 amino acids. The sample originates from a study of T cell repertoires in cytomegalovirus infection. Study information: HLA-B-restricted CMV epitopes that are well studied, plus recently identified HLA-C-restricted ones, were used by the study. Public TCR beta signatures were indicative of both CMV infection and a matching HLA type.

Study-level findings and limits: Carriers of CMV and the relevant HLA type were discriminated by public TCR beta frequency. Across the ex vivo response, the dominant clonotypes were HLA-C-restricted CMV-specific TCR beta clonotypes.

TCRdb fed the reads into MiXCR, producing one record per CDR3 protein. The top ten clones hold approximately 53% of a sample with around 78,000 distinct CDR3 sequences, roughly a quarter of them seen once. J is TRBJ1-5 and V is TRBV12-3 or TRBV12-4; perhaps TRBD1 as D (5 bases). The sample consisted of CD8+ T cells from cultured PBMCs, taken from culture after CMV antigen stimulation. This receptor was taken from a human donor in good health (CMV status not recorded). Some clones in this sample may be carry-over from other donors' samples. The CDR3 DNA is TGTGCCAGCAGTTCTCTCGAGGGGCCAAATCAGCCCCAGCATTTT. As protein: CASSSLEGPNQPQHF.